Listed below are T cell receptor beta chains from one sample, sequenced in a study of blood T cell repertoires in COVID-19. Clones were sequenced by immunoSEQ multiplex PCR, and TCRdb holds only the in-frame ones, with some missing. The sample has 150,000 to 200,000 clones, 84% seen once. Sequenced: PBMCs or T cells enriched from blood (not recorded which). These receptors all stem from a woman aged 25 to 45 who had been exposed to COVID-19. Both conserved end residues are part of each CDR3. The order of the fields is CDR3 protein, CDR3 DNA, D gene, clone size, J gene, V gene. The D gene is left open where the match is weak. Expanded clones are given a class, and other clones once, few, many or no size at all.

CDR3: CASAGGANTGELFF
DNA: TGTGCCTCCGCGGGGGGTGCGAACACCGGGGAGCTGTTTTTT
D: TRBD2
size: once
J: TRBJ2-2
V: TRBV11-2

CDR3: CASSPGQDYGYTF
DNA: TGTGCCAGCAGCCCAGGACAGGACTATGGCTACACCTTC
D: TRBD1
size: -
J: TRBJ1-2
V: TRBV14

CDR3: CASSQDSGGVPDTQYF
DNA: TGCGCCAGCAGCCAAGATTCGGGGGGGGTGCCAGATACGCAGTATTTT
D: TRBD2
size: -
J: TRBJ2-3
V: TRBV4-1

CDR3: CASSLGGRGITEAFF
DNA: TGTGCCAGCAGCTTAGGAGGCAGGGGGATCACTGAAGCTTTCTTT
D: TRBD1
size: few
J: TRBJ1-1
V: TRBV7-8

CDR3: CASSTGQPTDTQYF
DNA: TGTGCCAGCAGCACGGGACAGCCCACAGATACGCAGTATTTT
D: TRBD1
size: -
J: TRBJ2-3
V: TRBV9

CDR3: CASSQEDRVWDYGYTF
DNA: TGCGCCAGCAGCCAAGAGGACAGGGTTTGGGACTATGGCTACACCTTC
D: TRBD1
size: -
J: TRBJ1-2
V: TRBV4-1

CDR3: CASSPRWGLTDTQYF
DNA: TGTGCCAGCAGCCCACGGTGGGGGCTTACCGATACGCAGTATTTT
D: -
size: -
J: TRBJ2-3
V: TRBV7-2

CDR3: CASSLVDGTGNDGYTF
DNA: TGTGCCAGCAGCTTAGTAGACGGGACAGGGAATGATGGCTACACCTTC
D: TRBD1
size: -
J: TRBJ1-2
V: TRBV7-6

CDR3: CASNVRGLNTEAFF
DNA: TGTGCCAGCAATGTGCGGGGGTTAAACACTGAAGCTTTCTTT
D: -
size: -
J: TRBJ1-1
V: TRBV2

CDR3: CASSFMSVPLGTEAFF
DNA: TGTGCCAGCAGCTTTATGAGCGTCCCGCTCGGCACTGAAGCTTTCTTT
D: -
size: -
J: TRBJ1-1
V: TRBV7-2

CDR3: CASSQVLAGRNTGELFF
DNA: TGCGCCAGCAGCCAAGTCCTAGCGGGGCGGAACACCGGGGAGCTGTTTTTT
D: TRBD2
size: -
J: TRBJ2-2
V: TRBV4-1

CDR3: CSARQGNGYTF
DNA: TGCAGTGCCCGACAGGGTAATGGCTACACCTTC
D: TRBD1
size: -
J: TRBJ1-2
V: TRBV20-1

CDR3: CASSQVEPQTYHTGELFF
DNA: TGTGCCAGCAGCCAAGTTGAACCGCAGACTTATCACACCGGGGAGCTGTTTTTT
D: -
size: once
J: TRBJ2-2
V: TRBV14

CDR3: CASSLWIYGEPTSTDTQYF
DNA: TGTGCCAGCAGCTTGTGGATTTACGGGGAACCCACTAGCACAGATACGCAGTATTTT
D: -
size: -
J: TRBJ2-3
V: TRBV5-4

CDR3: CASSSGTQNTGELFF
DNA: TGCGCCAGCAGCTCCGGGACACAAAACACCGGGGAGCTGTTTTTT
D: -
size: -
J: TRBJ2-2
V: TRBV5-1

CDR3: CASSLGTTNSPLHF
DNA: TGTGCCAGCAGCTTAGGGACAACGAATTCACCCCTCCACTTT
D: -
size: -
J: TRBJ1-6
V: TRBV7-2

CDR3: CASQGLNGNQPQHF
DNA: TGTGCCAGCCAGGGTCTAAATGGCAATCAGCCCCAGCATTTT
D: -
size: -
J: TRBJ1-5
V: TRBV6-5

CDR3: CASNRDSSYEQYF
DNA: TGTGCCAGCAATAGGGACAGCTCCTACGAGCAGTACTTC
D: TRBD1
size: -
J: TRBJ2-7
V: TRBV12-3/TRBV12-4

CDR3: CASSPPRGNGHGNQPQHF
DNA: TGTGCCAGCAGCCCCCCCAGGGGAAACGGGCATGGCAATCAGCCCCAGCATTTT
D: -
size: -
J: TRBJ1-5
V: TRBV21-1

CDR3: CASSLSSSPPSYEQYF
DNA: TGTGCCAGCAGCTTATCGTCTAGCCCGCCATCCTACGAGCAGTACTTC
D: -
size: -
J: TRBJ2-7
V: TRBV7-2

CDR3: CASSPPTGQVGYTF
DNA: TGTGCCAGCAGCCCTCCGACAGGGCAAGTTGGCTACACCTTC
D: TRBD1
size: -
J: TRBJ1-2
V: TRBV7-9

CDR3: CASKPTQSNYGYTF
DNA: TGTGCCAGCAAACCCACCCAGTCCAACTATGGCTACACCTTC
D: -
size: few
J: TRBJ1-2
V: TRBV7-9

CDR3: CASSSRQEQYEQYF
DNA: TGTGCCAGTAGTAGCCGACAGGAGCAATACGAGCAGTACTTC
D: -
size: -
J: TRBJ2-7
V: TRBV19

CDR3: CASSIGTGTGFGRAFF
DNA: TGTGCCAGTAGTATCGGAACCGGGACAGGGTTTGGTCGAGCTTTCTTT
D: TRBD1
size: many
J: TRBJ1-1
V: TRBV19

CDR3: CASKTGSTEAFF
DNA: TGTGCCAGCAAGACAGGGAGCACTGAAGCTTTCTTT
D: TRBD1
size: -
J: TRBJ1-1
V: TRBV7-9

CDR3: CASSQDLFGSSNEQFF
DNA: TGTGCCAGCAGCCAAGATCTGTTTGGCAGTTCCAATGAGCAGTTCTTC
D: -
size: once
J: TRBJ2-1
V: TRBV3-1/TRBV3-2

CDR3: CASSQPPSGETQYF
DNA: TGCGCCAGCAGCCAGCCCCCGAGCGGGGAGACCCAGTACTTC
D: -
size: once
J: TRBJ2-5
V: TRBV4-1

CDR3: CASSPPLLQSTDTQYF
DNA: TGTGCCAGCTCACCACCATTATTACAGAGCACAGATACGCAGTATTTT
D: -
size: -
J: TRBJ2-3
V: TRBV18

CDR3: CASSPGFYYEQYF
DNA: TGTGCCAGCAGTCCAGGGTTCTACTACGAGCAGTACTTC
D: -
size: -
J: TRBJ2-7
V: TRBV6-5

CDR3: CASSLVADSYEQYF
DNA: TGTGCCAGCAGCTTGGTTGCGGACTCCTACGAGCAGTACTTC
D: -
size: few
J: TRBJ2-7
V: TRBV5-6

CDR3: CASRHRDRGRSDEKLFF
DNA: TGTGCCAGCAGACACAGGGACAGGGGGAGGTCCGATGAAAAACTGTTTTTT
D: TRBD1
size: -
J: TRBJ1-4
V: TRBV28

CDR3: CASSRSGEQYF
DNA: TGTGCCAGCAGCCGATCGGGCGAGCAGTACTTC
D: -
size: -
J: TRBJ2-7
V: TRBV5-4

CDR3: CSVEGGGTEAFF
DNA: TGCAGCGTGGAGGGTGGGGGCACTGAAGCTTTCTTT
D: -
size: -
J: TRBJ1-1
V: TRBV29-1

CDR3: CASSPLRTGGMKDTQYF
DNA: TGTGCCAGTAGTCCCCTCCGGACAGGGGGCATGAAGGATACGCAGTATTTT
D: TRBD1
size: -
J: TRBJ2-3
V: TRBV19

CDR3: CASSGWAGVRGEKLFF
DNA: TGTGCCAGCAGCGGGTGGGCAGGGGTCAGGGGAGAAAAACTGTTTTTT
D: -
size: -
J: TRBJ1-4
V: TRBV27

CDR3: CASSSGPGAYNEQFF
DNA: TGTGCCAGCAGCTCTGGTCCCGGGGCCTACAATGAGCAGTTCTTC
D: -
size: -
J: TRBJ2-1
V: TRBV7-2

CDR3: CASSIAAGYGNTIYF
DNA: TGTGCCAGTAGTATAGCGGCGGGGTACGGAAACACCATATATTTT
D: -
size: -
J: TRBJ1-3
V: TRBV19

CDR3: CASGHRGNTEAFF
DNA: TGTGCTAGTGGCCACAGGGGGAACACTGAAGCTTTCTTT
D: TRBD1
size: -
J: TRBJ1-1
V: TRBV12-5

CDR3: CASSLRGASYNEQFF
DNA: TGTGCCAGCAGCTTGCGGGGCGCCTCCTACAATGAGCAGTTCTTC
D: -
size: -
J: TRBJ2-1
V: TRBV7-9